This T cell receptor beta chain was retrieved from a study of T-cell memory formation after mild COVID-19. Looking at the study overall: Largely, the TCR clusters proved donor specific. Study-level findings and limits: Unconfirmed was the SARS-CoV-2 specificity of second-wave clones that peaked on day 37. The study found contracting CD4+ clones mainly in CM and EM and contracting CD8+ clones in EMRA.

The authors produced TCR alpha and TCR beta cDNA libraries with sample barcodes and UMIs by 5'RACE using constant-segment primers. TCRdb reprocessed the 5' RACE reads with MiXCR, giving one entry per CDR3 protein. The sample lists some 290,000 distinct CDR3 sequences; around 16% were seen once. Germline lookup yields CDR1 SQVTM and CDR2 ANQGSEA. There are 13 residues in the CDR3. The V end was cut by 5 bases, the J end by 0 bases, with 10 bases between. A few counts support this clonotype. Its antigen is currently unknown. The chain is built from TRBV29-1 and TRBJ1-2; D may be TRBD1 (6 bases). The sequenced sample was PBMCs or a T cell subset sorted from them (not recorded which). The clonotype originates from a man between 18 and 29 years old who had mild COVID-19 (a few samples of this study predate the infection). Cell type and time point are not known. The CDR3 DNA sequence: TGCAGCGTTTCGGACAGCTCTAACTATGGCTACACCTTC. This codes for CSVSDSSNYGYTF.